This T cell receptor (beta chain) was recorded in a study of monozygotic twins with inflammatory bowel disease. TCRdb processed the 5' RACE reads again and assigns one entry to each CDR3 protein, with no DNA. In total, the table holds hundreds of thousands of distinct CDR3 sequences. Sequenced: blood. The receptor comes from a human donor with ulcerative colitis or Crohn's disease, or a healthy co-twin of an affected twin (not recorded which).

CDR3 in amino acids: CASSIGDRVTEAFF. This sequence joins TRBV19 and TRBJ1-1; TCRdb selects TRBD1, and the lack of DNA leaves this call unchecked. Germline loops: CDR1 LNHDA, CDR2 SQIVND (reference sequence). The CDR3 contains 14 residues.